The 22 T cell receptor beta chains given below trace back to one sample, sequenced in a study of T cell repertoires in cytomegalovirus infection. One entry per CDR3 protein results from TCRdb running MiXCR on the reads. This sample has about 150,000 distinct CDR3 sequences, with roughly 32% found just once. These TCRs are of unknown antigen specificity. Sequenced material: CD8+ T cells from cultured PBMCs, taken from culture after CMV antigen stimulation. The receptors derive from a human donor in good health (CMV status not recorded). Some clones in this sample may be carry-over from other donors' samples.

Only a few counts were recorded for this clonotype. The rearrangement links TRBV12-3 or TRBV12-4 to TRBJ2-1, with D perhaps given as TRBD1 or TRBD2 (5 bases each). V shed 8 bases and J shed 5 bases, with 16 bases lying between them. The CDR3 sequence is 14 residues long. The CDR3 region is CASVPWGIHNEQFF. The CDR3 DNA reads as TGTGCCAGCGTGCCATGGGGGATCCACAATGAGCAGTTCTTC.

The V gene is TRBV19, the J gene TRBJ1-2; 10 bases align to TRBD1. The CDR3 length is 12 residues. Germline CDR1 reads LNHDA; CDR2 reads SQIVND (reference sequence). With V trimmed by 8 bases and J by 7 bases, 4 bases remained unmatched. The CDR3 DNA reads TGTGCCAGTGCGGACAGGGGGTTTGGCTACACCTTC. Amino acids: CASADRGFGYTF.

V usage is TRBV2 and J usage is TRBJ2-2; 10 positions match TRBD1. With V trimmed by 2 bases and J by 3 bases, 3 bases remained unmatched. CDR3 length equals 16 residues. From germline, CDR1 is SNHLY and CDR2 FYNNEI. CDR3 sequence: CASSEFGQGDTGELFF. The CDR3 DNA follows: TGTGCCAGCAGTGAATTCGGACAGGGGGACACCGGGGAGCTGTTTTTT.

This clonotype has just one count. The V gene is TRBV5-4, the J gene TRBJ2-3; D possibly matches TRBD1 or TRBD2 (7 bases each). The CDR3 is 16 amino acids. Germline CDR1 SGHNT, CDR2 YYREEE (reference sequence). The ends were cut back, 4 bases at V and 7 bases at J, with 22 bases in the middle. CDR3 in amino acids: CASSRSTGTAGHTQYF. CDR3 in DNA: TGTGCCAGCAGCAGATCTACCGGGACAGCGGGGCATACGCAGTATTTT. Combining the CDR3 with reference TRBV5-4 and TRBJ2-3 gives the whole variable domain ETGVTQSPTHLIKTRGQQVTLRCSSQSGHNTVSWYQQALGQGPQFIFQYYREEENGRGNFPPRFSGLQFPNYSSELNVNALELDDSALYLCASSRSTGTAGHTQYFGPGTRLTVL.

The gene calls are TRBV12-3 or TRBV12-4 and TRBJ2-3; D uncertain. This CDR3 has 13 amino acids. Trimming removed 3 bases at V and 6 bases at J, with 10 bases between. For the CDR3, the DNA is TGTGCCAGCAGTTTCGGGCCGGCGGATACGCAGTATTTT. As protein: CASSFGPADTQYF.

This clonotype has a handful of counts. The rearrangement links TRBV7-8 to TRBJ2-7; 8 bases fit TRBD1. The CDR3 runs to 15 residues. Germline trimming cut 5 bases from V and 3 bases from J; bases unmatched to any gene: 9. CDR1 is SGHVS and CDR2 is FQNEAQ in the germline V gene. In DNA form, the CDR3 reads TGTGCCAGCAGCCCCTGGACAGGGAAAGTCTACGAGCAGTACTTC. It yields the protein CASSPWTGKVYEQYF.

This clonotype showed up just a few times. As DNA, the CDR3 is TGTGCCAGTAGGAGTGGACCGAACACTGAAGCTTTCTTT. Encoded protein: CASRSGPNTEAFF. The chain joins TRBV19 to TRBJ1-1; D unclear. This CDR3 comprises 13 residues. With 6 bases removed from V and 1 base from J, the gap between germline ends came to 9 bases. From germline, CDR1 is LNHDA and CDR2 SQIVND (reference sequence).

The chain links TRBV7-9 to TRBJ2-7; 12 bases line up with TRBD1. This CDR3 has 16 amino acids. Germline CDR1 reads SEHNR; CDR2 reads FQNEAQ (reference sequence). V lost 4 bases to trimming and J lost 4 bases; unmatched junction nucleotides: 8. The DNA for the CDR3 is TGTGCCAGCAGCTCATCCGGGACAGGGGGCAAGTACGAGCAGTACTTC. Its translation: CASSSSGTGGKYEQYF.

This sequence joins TRBV7-4 and TRBJ2-1; TRBD2 matches at 10 bases. Germline V gene sequence: CDR1 SGHVT, CDR2 SQSDAQ. The CDR3 is 16 residues long. The V gene end was trimmed by 4 bases and the J gene end by 0 bases; junction bases not matched to a gene: 3. CDR3 residues: CASSSSGGLSYNEQFF. The CDR3 DNA reads as TGTGCCAGCAGCTCTAGCGGGGGCCTCTCCTACAATGAGCAGTTCTTC. Combining the CDR3 with reference TRBV7-4 and TRBJ2-1 gives the whole variable domain GAGVSQSPRYKVAKRGRDVALRCDSISGHVTLYWYRQTLGQGSEVLTYSQSDAQRDKSGRPSGRFSAERPERSVSTLKIQRTEQGDSAVYLCASSSSGGLSYNEQFFGPGTRLTVL.

A remark on this clonotype: The germline gene is not matched at one end of the junction; a read error may be the cause. V and J are TRBV12-3 or TRBV12-4 and TRBJ2-7; D is uncertain. This CDR3 region has 12 residues. In nucleotides, the CDR3 is TGTGCCAGCAGTACAAGAGCCTACAAGCAGTACTTC. The encoded protein is CASSTRAYKQYF.

This clonotype was seen ten or more times. The chain carries TRBV7-2 and TRBJ2-7, with 7 nucleotides matching TRBD1. CDR1 and CDR2 from the germline V gene are SGHTA and FQGNSA. The CDR3 has 14 amino acids. V was pared by 5 bases and J by 2 bases, with 6 bases of the junction left unmatched. The CDR3 bases are TGTGCCAGCAGCCCCAGGGGGAATACCTACGAGCAGTACTTC. This codes for CASSPRGNTYEQYF.

The CDR3 coding sequence is TGCGCCGCCCGGACTAGCGGGGGGGCAGAGACCCAGTACTTC. Protein: CAARTSGGAETQYF. The chain couples TRBV10-2 to TRBJ2-5; 15 bases align to TRBD2. Germline V gene data show CDR1 as WSHSY and CDR2 as SAAADI. V lost 11 bases, J lost 4 bases, and 5 bases stayed unmatched. The CDR3 has 14 amino acids.

The chain combines TRBV5-1 with TRBJ2-1, with a possible D match to TRBD2 (7 bases). CDR3 length equals 16 residues. Per germline, CDR1 SGHRS and CDR2 YFSETQ. V dropped 5 bases and J dropped 5 bases, with 20 bases sitting between them. Written as DNA, the CDR3 is TGCGCCAGCAGGCTCGGGTGGGGGGGCGCGGACAATGAGCAGTTCTTC. Amino acid sequence: CASRLGWGGADNEQFF.

V usage is TRBV6-5 and J usage is TRBJ2-2, with D unclear. Germline CDR1 is MNHEY and CDR2 is SVGAGI. This CDR3 region has 14 residues. Trimming stripped 2 bases from V and 4 bases from J, with 8 bases between. CDR3 loop: CASSYGRSTGELFF. In nucleotides, the CDR3 is TGTGCCAGCAGTTACGGCAGGTCCACCGGGGAGCTGTTTTTT.

V is TRBV29-1 and J is TRBJ2-1, with no clear D. V dropped 2 bases and J dropped 3 bases, with 17 bases sitting between them. CDR3 length: 16 amino acids. The germline V gene encodes CDR1 SQVTM and CDR2 ANQGSEA. This CDR3 is CSVESPEGYDYNEQFF. DNA for the CDR3: TGCAGCGTTGAATCCCCGGAAGGATACGACTACAATGAGCAGTTCTTC.

This clonotype showed up many times. The V call is TRBV7-6, the J call TRBJ2-3, with TRBD2 as a possible D gene (7 bases). CDR1 is SGHVS, CDR2 FNYEAQ, per germline. Trimming cost V 5 bases and J 0 bases, with 15 bases left between them. The CDR3 loop spans 16 amino acids. CDR3 sequence (DNA): TGTGCCAGCAGCCCCCCTCGGGGGGCAAGCACAGATACGCAGTATTTT. This translates into CASSPPRGASTDTQYF.

This clonotype was seen only a few times. The chain is built from TRBV19 and TRBJ2-1; the D is unclear. The CDR3 runs to 11 residues. The germline CDR1 and CDR2 sequences are LNHDA and SQIVND (reference sequence). The V end lost 3 bases, the J end lost 9 bases, and 6 bases lay between the germline ends. The CDR3 DNA is TGTGCCAGTAGTATGGGCGGTGAGCAGTTCTTC. This sequence encodes CASSMGGEQFF.

The chain uses TRBV11-2 and TRBJ2-3; 8 bases align to TRBD2. Germline V lookup: CDR1 SGHAT, CDR2 FQNNGV. The V segment lost 4 bases and the J segment 5 bases; nucleotides outside the gene matches: 8. The CDR3 spans 15 residues. This CDR3 reads CASSSKRGSRDTQYF. CDR3 in DNA: TGTGCCAGCAGCTCCAAGCGGGGGAGTAGAGATACGCAGTATTTT.

The V gene is TRBV19, the J gene TRBJ2-3; D gene ambiguous. V was clipped by 3 bases and J by 1 base, with 8 bases between them. The CDR3 has 14 amino acids. Per the germline V gene, CDR1 is LNHDA and CDR2 is SQIVND (reference sequence). Here the CDR3 reads CASSISGGTDTQYF. The CDR3 DNA follows: TGTGCCAGTAGTATTTCCGGAGGCACAGATACGCAGTATTTT.

With respect to this clonotype: Since the CDR3 does not end with the conserved phenylalanine or tryptophan, this likely comes from a read error. The chain has TRBV6-1 and TRBJ2-7; weak D call: TRBD1 (5 bases). V was clipped by 3 bases and J by 9 bases, with 9 bases between them. Germline CDR1 reads MNHNS; CDR2 reads SASEGT. There are 11 residues in the CDR3. In DNA, the CDR3 is TGTGCCAGCAGTGATCCAGGGCGGCAGTACTTA. This codes for CASSDPGRQYL.

The CDR3 protein is CASRDPGHLLFGYTF. For the CDR3, the DNA is TGTGCCAGCAGGGATCCGGGACACCTCCTCTTTGGCTACACCTTC. J is TRBJ1-2 and V is TRBV6-2 or TRBV6-3; TRBD1 is a possible D gene (6 bases). V was shortened by 6 bases and J by 7 bases, with 21 bases between the two germline ends. Germline values: CDR1 MNHEY, CDR2 SVGEGT. The CDR3 has 15 amino acids.

This clonotype was counted a single time. Possible read error: a much larger clone is one base away. This chain connects TRBV27 to TRBJ1-1; D remains ambiguous. This CDR3 is built from 15 residues. Germline V lookup: CDR1 MNHEY, CDR2 SMNVEV (reference sequence). The V gene lost 2 bases and the J gene lost 0 bases, with 10 bases spanning the gap. The CDR3 spells CASSLRGPVNTEAFF. In nucleotides, the CDR3 is TGTGCCAGCAGTTTAAGAGGGCCCGTGAACACTGAAGCTTTCTTT.